These 9 T cell receptor beta chains came from one sample sequenced in a study of radiation and T cells in renal cell carcinoma. Time point meaning: blood 4 weeks post-SBRT, at nephrectomy. Treatment in this sample: 15 Gy SBRT to primary tumor, nephrectomy 4 weeks later. The table came from immunoSEQ multiplex PCR; TCRdb's copy has only in-frame clones and leaves some out. The sample gives approximately 29,000 clones, 81% of which show up once; 30% to 35% is in the top ten. This sample comprised blood, obtained from a patient whose treatment included radiotherapy and nephrectomy. The receptors were gathered from a man aged 55 to 70 with renal cell carcinoma.

V usage is TRBV7-9 and J usage is TRBJ1-5; no reliable D call. In germline, CDR1 is SEHNR, CDR2 FQNEAQ (reference sequence). This CDR3 is 13 amino acids long. V shed 1 base and J shed 6 bases, with 7 bases lying between them. CDR3 coding DNA: TGTGCCAGCAGCTTAGGCGGCGGTCAGCCCCAGCATTTT. Translation: CASSLGGGQPQHF.

This chain links TRBV29-1 with TRBJ1-5; D gene ambiguous. The CDR3 consists of 14 residues. Trimming left V 4 bases short and J 0 bases short, with 10 bases between. The germline V gene has CDR1 SQVTM and CDR2 ANQGSEA. CDR3 sequence: CSVVDVNSNQPQHF. For the CDR3, the DNA is TGCAGCGTTGTGGACGTGAATAGCAATCAGCCCCAGCATTTT.

The chain carries TRBV15 and TRBJ2-1; TRBD2 aligns across 7 bases. The CDR3 runs 14 residues. Germline CDR1 is LNHNV and CDR2 is YYDKDF (reference sequence). Trimming took 4 bases from V and 9 from J; bases not matched to a gene: 9. As DNA, the CDR3 is TGTGCCACCAGCATCGGGGGGATTTTTGGTGAGCAGTTCTTC. Translation gives CATSIGGIFGEQFF.

This rearrangement joins TRBV20-1 to TRBJ2-1; D gene unclear. The CDR3 consists of 11 residues. The germline CDR1 and CDR2 sequences are DFQATT and SNEGSKA (reference sequence). The V gene lost 2 bases and the J gene lost 5 bases, with 4 bases spanning the gap. The chain's CDR3 is CSARRNNEQFF. In DNA, the CDR3 is TGCAGTGCTAGACGGAACAATGAGCAGTTCTTC.

V is TRBV7-6 and J is TRBJ1-1; 8 bases agree with TRBD1. The V gene end was trimmed by 2 bases and the J gene end by 0 bases; junction bases not matched to a gene: 5. This CDR3 is built from 16 residues. The germline CDR1 and CDR2 sequences are SGHVS and FNYEAQ. The CDR3 nucleotides are TGTGCCAGCAGCTTAACACAGGGGGAGATGAACACTGAAGCTTTCTTT. Translating gives CASSLTQGEMNTEAFF. Supplemented by reference TRBV7-6 and TRBJ1-1, the full variable domain reads GAGVSQSPRYKVTKRGQDVALRCDPISGHVSLYWYRQALGQGPEFLTYFNYEAQQDKSGLPNDRFSAERPEGSISTLTIQRTEQRDSAMYRCASSLTQGEMNTEAFFGQGTRLTVV.

The chain carries TRBV5-1 and TRBJ2-2, with D perhaps TRBD1 or TRBD2 (5 bases each). Trimming pared 6 bases from V and 1 base from J, leaving 10 bases between. The CDR3 is 14 residues long. Germline values: CDR1 SGHRS, CDR2 YFSETQ. The CDR3 sequence: CASTGTENTGELFF. The CDR3 DNA is TGCGCCAGCACGGGGACCGAGAACACCGGGGAGCTGTTTTTT.

The chain has TRBV27 and TRBJ2-5; 11 nucleotides match TRBD2. The CDR3 runs 16 residues. The germline V gene has CDR1 MNHEY and CDR2 SMNVEV (reference sequence). The junction had 13 bases not matched to a gene; V was cut back by 6 bases and J by 7 bases. The CDR3 is CASRLLAGDLARTQYF. CDR3 bases: TGTGCCAGCAGATTACTAGCGGGAGACCTAGCTCGGACCCAGTACTTC.

V is TRBV2 and J is TRBJ2-1; TRBD2 agrees at 9 bases. Germline V gene data show CDR1 as SNHLY and CDR2 as FYNNEI. The CDR3 consists of 15 residues. Trimming at V came to 6 bases and at J to 4 bases, leaving 7 bases not matched to a gene. DNA of the CDR3: TGTGCCAGCAGCTCAACTAGCGGGCTTTACAATGAGCAGTTCTTC. This encodes CASSSTSGLYNEQFF.

The V gene is TRBV19, the J gene TRBJ2-6; D is uncertain. Trimming pared 5 bases from V and 0 bases from J, leaving 14 bases between. CDR3 size: 17 residues. Germline CDR1 LNHDA, CDR2 SQIVND (reference sequence). CDR3 in amino acids: CASSSRLTVSGANVLTF. CDR3 coding DNA: TGTGCCAGTAGTTCCCGGCTAACTGTCTCTGGGGCCAACGTCCTGACTTTC. Looking up the rest from reference TRBV19 and TRBJ2-6 gives the full variable domain: DGGITQSPKYLFRKEGQNVTLSCEQNLNHDAMYWYRQDPGQGLRLIYYSQIVNDFQKGDIAEGYSVSREKKESFPLTVTSAQKNPTAFYLCASSSRLTVSGANVLTFGAGSRLTVL.